This T cell receptor beta chain was captured in a study of T cell responses to AZD1222 COVID-19 vaccine. The CDR3 has 13 residues. The germline V gene has CDR1 MNHEY and CDR2 SMNVEV (reference sequence). V was shortened by 3 bases and J by 5 bases, with 11 bases between the two germline ends. Sequenced by immunoSEQ multiplex PCR; TCRdb stores in-frame clones only, minus some. The sample shows 95,000 to 150,000 clones, 80% to 95% of them seen only once. Recipients boosted at about 4 weeks or about 12 weeks are pooled. The specimen was peripheral blood, collected 28 days after the second AZD1222 dose. The chain couples TRBV27 to TRBJ2-7; a weak D match, TRBD1 (5 bases). This receptor was identified in an adult who received the AZD1222 COVID-19 vaccine. CDR3 in DNA: TGTGCCAGCAGTTTTGGCCAGGGAAACGAGCAGTACTTC. Translated, it gives CASSFGQGNEQYF.